The rows below give T cell receptor beta chains drawn from one sample of a study of T cell repertoires in cytomegalovirus infection. TCRdb recomputed calls from the reads with MiXCR, one row per CDR3 protein. The sample contains about 400,000 distinct CDR3 sequences, 15% to 20% of which appear only once. The sample comprised PBMCs. Receptor source: a human donor in good health (CMV status not recorded). Some clones in this sample may be carry-over from other donors' samples. Each CDR3 is given with its conserved first and last residue. D genes are given only for firm matches. Size tells how often a clone was seen (once, few, many) or the class of an expanded clone, and some rows leave it out.

D gene | J gene | V gene | clone size | CDR3 DNA | CDR3 protein
NA | TRBJ2-1 | TRBV15 | NA | TGTGCCACCAGCAGAGATAAATTGGGGGATTCCTACAATGAGCAGTTCTTC | CATSRDKLGDSYNEQFF
TRBD2 | TRBJ2-3 | TRBV5-1 | NA | TGCGCCAGCAGCAAGCTAGCGGGGTACACAGATACGCAGTATTTT | CASSKLAGYTDTQYF
NA | TRBJ1-5 | TRBV10-2 | NA | TGCGCCAGCAGCCGCGTACAGAGCAATCAGCCCCAGCATTTT | CASSRVQSNQPQHF
NA | TRBJ2-1 | TRBV6-6 | NA | TGTGCCAGCGCGACCGGGCCGGGGGATGAGCAGTTCTTC | CASATGPGDEQFF
TRBD2 | TRBJ2-7 | TRBV11-2 | NA | TGTGCCAGCAGCTTCTTAGCGGGGGACCCCTACGAGCAGTACTTC | CASSFLAGDPYEQYF
NA | TRBJ2-1 | TRBV6-1 | many | TGTGCCAGCAGTGAACAGATCAATGAGCAGTTCTTC | CASSEQINEQFF
NA | TRBJ1-2 | TRBV6-5 | few | TGTGCCAGCAGTTACTCGTCACAGGCGGGGGATGGCTACACCTTC | CASSYSSQAGDGYTF
TRBD2 | TRBJ2-3 | TRBV5-6 | few | TGTGCCAGCAGCTTGGTGAGGGCGGGAGGGCCCGCAGATACGCAGTATTTT | CASSLVRAGGPADTQYF
NA | TRBJ1-3 | TRBV9 | NA | TGTGCCAGCAGCGTAGACCCCACTCTCTCTGGAAACACCATATATTTT | CASSVDPTLSGNTIYF
NA | TRBJ2-6 | TRBV12-3/TRBV12-4 | many | TGTGCCAGCAGCCAGGGAGGGGCCAACGTCCTGACTTTC | CASSQGGANVLTF
TRBD2 | TRBJ2-3 | TRBV18 | NA | TGTGCCAGCTCACCTGGTGATAGCGGGAGTAGGGATACGCAGTATTTT | CASSPGDSGSRDTQYF
NA | TRBJ2-1 | TRBV2 | NA | TGTGCCAGCATGACGGGATATATAGCGGTTCCCACGGACAATGAGCAGTTCTTC | CASMTGYIAVPTDNEQFF
NA | TRBJ2-4 | TRBV12-3/TRBV12-4 | NA | TGTGCCAGCAGTTTAGGTGGGGGTCGGGACATTCAGTACTTC | CASSLGGGRDIQYF
TRBD2 | TRBJ2-5 | TRBV11-2 | few | TGTGCCAGCAGGGTGAGAGCGGGAGCGATTCCAGAGACCCAGTACTTC | CASRVRAGAIPETQYF
NA | TRBJ1-2 | TRBV7-9 | few | TGTGCCAGCAGCTCAGCCGGGCTGGGTGGCTACACCTTC | CASSSAGLGGYTF
NA | TRBJ1-4 | TRBV7-8 | NA | TGTGCCAGCAGCCCTCGCGTGGGAAATGAAAAACTGTTTTTT | CASSPRVGNEKLFF
NA | TRBJ1-2 | TRBV10-3 | NA | TGTGCCATCAGTGATAATCCCCAGGTACCGTCAAGCTATGGCTACACCTTC | CAISDNPQVPSSYGYTF
TRBD1 | TRBJ1-2 | TRBV5-6 | NA | TGTGCCAGCAGCTGGCCAGGGGGCTCTTTCGGCTACACCTTC | CASSWPGGSFGYTF
TRBD1 | TRBJ2-4 | TRBV7-2 | many | TGTGCCAGCACCCCGGCCACAGGGGTCAAAAACATTCAGTACTTC | CASTPATGVKNIQYF
NA | TRBJ1-2 | TRBV7-2 | many | TGTGCCAGCAGCCCCGGGACGTTCTATGGCTACACCTTC | CASSPGTFYGYTF
TRBD1 | TRBJ1-6 | TRBV7-2 | many | TGTGCCAGCAGCTCGAACCTCAGGGGGTATGATTCACCCCTCCACTTT | CASSSNLRGYDSPLHF
NA | TRBJ2-5 | TRBV5-1 | few | TGCGCCAGCAGCCGGGAGATCGGGACGGAGACCCAGTACTTC | CASSREIGTETQYF
NA | TRBJ2-2 | TRBV11-1 | NA | TGTGCCAGCAGCCCAAGAAGTGGCGGGGAGCTGTTTTTT | CASSPRSGGELFF
TRBD1 | TRBJ1-2 | TRBV12-3/TRBV12-4 | NA | TGTGCCAGCAGCACCGGGACAGGGGGGAGGACGGGTGGCTACACCTTC | CASSTGTGGRTGGYTF
NA | TRBJ2-1 | TRBV11-2 | few | TGTGCCAGCAGCTCCTTTGGGTATGAGCAGTTCTTC | CASSSFGYEQFF
NA | TRBJ2-7 | TRBV18 | NA | TGTGCCAGCTCACAAGACCGGACTGGACCCAGCTCCTACGAGCAGTACTTC | CASSQDRTGPSSYEQYF
TRBD2 | TRBJ2-1 | TRBV29-1 | NA | TGCAGCGTTGGGACTAGCTATGAGCAGTTCTTC | CSVGTSYEQFF
TRBD1 | TRBJ1-5 | TRBV7-2 | many | TGTGCCAGCAGCTTAAACAGGGGAAGCAATCAGCCCCAGCATTTT | CASSLNRGSNQPQHF
TRBD1 | TRBJ2-7 | TRBV10-3 | few | TGTGCCATCCGCGGGACAGGGGAGGACTACGAGCAGTACTTC | CAIRGTGEDYEQYF
TRBD2 | TRBJ2-7 | TRBV5-3 | few | TGTGCCAGCAGCTCGGGACTAGCGGAGACCTACGAGCAGTACTTC | CASSSGLAETYEQYF
NA | TRBJ2-1 | TRBV4-2 | NA | TGTGCCAGCAGCCACAGGACAGATCAGTTCTTC | CASSHRTDQFF
NA | TRBJ2-5 | TRBV7-2 | NA | TGTGCCAGCAGCTTAGCCCAGATACAAGAGACCCAGTACTTC | CASSLAQIQETQYF
NA | TRBJ2-3 | TRBV6-1 | many | TGTGCCAGCAGTGGGGACCCGGGCGCGGATACGCAGTATTTT | CASSGDPGADTQYF
TRBD1 | TRBJ1-2 | TRBV6-1 | few | TGTGCCATCAAACGCTCCGACAGGGGTAGCTATGGCTACACCTTC | CAIKRSDRGSYGYTF
NA | TRBJ1-3 | TRBV7-2 | many | TGTGCCAGCAGTACCCTTGGGCGCGGAAACACCATATATTTT | CASSTLGRGNTIYF
TRBD1 | TRBJ2-7 | TRBV7-9 | NA | TGTGCCAGCAGCCCCCTACCACCAGGGACAGCGAGCTCCTACGAGCAGTACTTC | CASSPLPPGTASSYEQYF
NA | TRBJ2-1 | TRBV27 | NA | TGTGCCAGCAGCTCCGGGACGGTTGAAAATGAGCAGTTCTTC | CASSSGTVENEQFF
TRBD1 | TRBJ2-7 | TRBV20-1 | few | TGCAGTGCCCAGGGGGCCCCCTCCTACGAGCAGTACTTC | CSAQGAPSYEQYF